Listed here are 2 T cell receptor beta chains from one sample, sequenced in a study of breast tumors, draining lymph nodes, adjacent tissues. MiXCR was run by TCRdb on the multiplex PCR reads, yielding one entry per CDR3 protein. The sample consists of 250,000 or so distinct CDR3 sequences, 30% of them appearing once. Samples came from axillary lymph nodes draining the breast cancer. The sequencing sample was made of axillary lymph node tissue. The receptors were gathered from a female donor with breast cancer. Some clones in this sample may be carry-over from other donors' samples.

At least ten counts were recorded for this clonotype. V gene TRBV12-3 or TRBV12-4 combines with J gene TRBJ1-2, with D perhaps TRBD1 (6 bases). Trimming took 6 bases from V and 8 from J, leaving 16 bases between them. This CDR3 region has 13 residues. The DNA of the CDR3 is TGTGCCAGCAGCTACCAAACAGGGTTCGGCTACACCTTC. It translates to CASSYQTGFGYTF.

The chain employs TRBV6-5 and TRBJ1-2; 7 nucleotides agree with TRBD1. V was clipped by 2 bases and J by 3 bases; unmatched bases: 3. The CDR3 has 14 amino acids. The V gene's germline CDR1 is MNHEY and CDR2 SVGAGI. The CDR3 sequence is CASSYDRADYGYTF. Written as DNA, the CDR3 is TGTGCCAGCAGTTACGACAGGGCAGACTATGGCTACACCTTC.